These T cell receptor beta chains were read from a single sample in a study of T-cell memory formation after mild COVID-19. MiXCR, applied by TCRdb to the 5' RACE reads, yields one record per CDR3 protein. The repertoire consists of more than 450,000 distinct CDR3 sequences, with approximately 19% occurring once and the leading ten covering 12%. Sequencing was performed on PBMCs or a T cell subset sorted from them (not recorded which). The receptors here all came from an adult woman who had mild COVID-19 (a few samples of this study predate the infection). Cell type and time point are not known. Each CDR3 is given with its conserved first and last residue. The D gene is left open where the match is weak. Not every row has a clone size; where given, it reads once, few, many or a size class.

v_call	cdr3_length	j_call	clone_size	d_call	cdr3_nt	cdr3_aa
TRBV12-3/TRBV12-4	14	TRBJ1-1	many	NA	TGTGCCAGCAAACCGACGGGGATGAACACTGAAGCTTTCTTT	CASKPTGMNTEAFF
TRBV20-1	15	TRBJ2-5	few	TRBD2	TGCAGTGCTAGAGATAGGTCGCGCGGGGGAGAGACCCAGTACTTC	CSARDRSRGGETQYF
TRBV7-2	14	TRBJ1-5	few	NA	TGTGCCAGCAGCTCGGACAGCGGGTATCAGCCCCAGCATTTT	CASSSDSGYQPQHF
TRBV7-9	16	TRBJ2-4	few	TRBD1	TGTGCCAGCAGCCCCGGGACAGGGATCGCCAAAAACATTCAGTACTTC	CASSPGTGIAKNIQYF
TRBV5-1	15	TRBJ2-5	NA	TRBD2	TGCGCCAGCAGCACGGCGGGGGGGCCCCAAGAGACCCAGTACTTC	CASSTAGGPQETQYF
TRBV5-1	20	TRBJ2-1	NA	TRBD2	TGCGCCAGCAGCCCCCTAACCGGGACTAGCGGGAGTATGTCGTACAATGAGCAGTTCTTC	CASSPLTGTSGSMSYNEQFF
TRBV12-3/TRBV12-4	16	TRBJ2-3	few	NA	TGTGCCAGCAGTGAAGGCCCCTTTGTGGTCTCAGATACGCAGTATTTT	CASSEGPFVVSDTQYF
TRBV3-1	14	TRBJ2-1	few	TRBD2	TGTGCCAGCAGGCCAGCGGGGGGCTACAATGAGCAGTTCTTC	CASRPAGGYNEQFF
TRBV29-1	15	TRBJ2-7	NA	NA	TGCAGCGTTGAAGATCCCAGGGAAGTGGGTTACGAGCAGTACTTC	CSVEDPREVGYEQYF
TRBV7-9	16	TRBJ2-7	many	TRBD2	TGTGCCAGCAGCTTAGAGGCAGCGGGAGCATCCTACGAGCAGTACTTC	CASSLEAAGASYEQYF
TRBV27	14	TRBJ2-1	NA	NA	TGTGCCAGCAGTATCCCAATGAGGAGGAATGAGCAGTTCTTC	CASSIPMRRNEQFF
TRBV20-1	14	TRBJ2-1	NA	TRBD2	TGCAGTGCTCCTCTAGCGGGAACCTACAATGAGCAGTTCTTC	CSAPLAGTYNEQFF
TRBV15	16	TRBJ2-1	few	TRBD2	TGTGCCACCAGCCACCCCCTACTAGCGGACAATCATGAGCAGTTCTTC	CATSHPLLADNHEQFF
TRBV7-9	15	TRBJ2-3	few	TRBD2	TGTGCCAGCAGCCCCCGCGGGGGGGAAATGGATACGCAGTATTTT	CASSPRGGEMDTQYF
TRBV11-2	16	TRBJ2-6	NA	NA	TGTGCCAGCAGCTTCCGACGGTTCTCTGGGGCCAACGTCCTGACTTTC	CASSFRRFSGANVLTF
TRBV6-5	15	TRBJ1-5	NA	NA	TGTGCCAGCAGTTACTCACAGGGATACAATCAGCCCCAGCATTTT	CASSYSQGYNQPQHF
TRBV7-2	14	TRBJ2-5	many	NA	TGTGCCAGCAGCTTGTCGGTGAGCCAAGAGACCCAGTACTTC	CASSLSVSQETQYF
TRBV5-1	16	TRBJ2-7	NA	TRBD1	TGCGCCAGCAGCCCTACGGGACAGTCGGACACCTACGAGCAGTACTTC	CASSPTGQSDTYEQYF
TRBV7-9	12	TRBJ1-6	NA	NA	TGTGCCAGCAGCTTATGGACTGGACCCCTCCACTTT	CASSLWTGPLHF
TRBV12-3/TRBV12-4	16	TRBJ1-1	NA	NA	TGTGCCAGCAGCCAATTACGGACCGTCATGAACACTGAAGCTTTCTTT	CASSQLRTVMNTEAFF
TRBV18	14	TRBJ2-7	NA	TRBD1	TGTGCCAGCGCCCCTGGGGACAGGGGATACGAGCAGTACTTC	CASAPGDRGYEQYF
TRBV19	14	TRBJ2-7	NA	TRBD1	TGTGCCAGTACGACCGGGACAGGGGCGTACGAGCAGTACTTC	CASTTGTGAYEQYF
TRBV30	14	TRBJ1-1	NA	NA	TGTGCCTGGAGTAGGGAGTGGGATGGAACTGAAGCTTTCTTT	CAWSREWDGTEAFF
TRBV28	12	TRBJ2-3	few	NA	TGTGCCAGCAGCTCGGGTTTGAATACGCAGTATTTT	CASSSGLNTQYF
TRBV27	14	TRBJ1-5	NA	NA	TGTGCCAGCAGTTCGTCCCAGAACGATCAGCCCCAGCATTTT	CASSSSQNDQPQHF
TRBV20-1	13	TRBJ2-1	NA	TRBD1	TGCAGTGCTAGTCCCGGGACAGGGCGAGAGCAGTTCTTC	CSASPGTGREQFF
TRBV12-3/TRBV12-4	13	TRBJ2-7	few	TRBD1	TGTGCCAGCAGACGGACAGGGGTATTCTCGCAGTACTTC	CASRRTGVFSQYF
TRBV30	11	TRBJ1-1	NA	NA	TGTGCCTGGAGTGTAAGCATAGAAGCTTTCTTT	CAWSVSIEAFF
TRBV24-1	16	TRBJ2-1	few	TRBD1	TGTGCCACCAGTGATTTAGGGACAGGGGTTAACAATGAGCAGTTCTTC	CATSDLGTGVNNEQFF
TRBV12-3/TRBV12-4	15	TRBJ2-1	few	NA	TGTGCCAGCAGCGAACCTCAAGGGACTTCAAATGAGCAGTTCTTC	CASSEPQGTSNEQFF
TRBV6-5	13	TRBJ1-2	NA	NA	TGTGCCAGCAGTTACGGAGAGTTGGATGGCTACACCTTC	CASSYGELDGYTF
TRBV6-1	12	TRBJ1-1	NA	NA	TGTGCCAGCATATCTGGGATGACTGAAGCTTTCTTT	CASISGMTEAFF
TRBV29-1	11	TRBJ2-7	NA	NA	TGCAGCGTCGGGACACCGGTCGAGCAGTACTTC	CSVGTPVEQYF
TRBV5-1	14	TRBJ2-7	NA	TRBD2	TGCGCCAGCAGCTTGGATGCGGGAGCCTACGAGCAGTACTTC	CASSLDAGAYEQYF
TRBV4-3	16	TRBJ1-1	NA	NA	TGCGCCAGCAGCCAAGATGCCCCGGGGAGGAACACTGAAGCTTTCTTT	CASSQDAPGRNTEAFF